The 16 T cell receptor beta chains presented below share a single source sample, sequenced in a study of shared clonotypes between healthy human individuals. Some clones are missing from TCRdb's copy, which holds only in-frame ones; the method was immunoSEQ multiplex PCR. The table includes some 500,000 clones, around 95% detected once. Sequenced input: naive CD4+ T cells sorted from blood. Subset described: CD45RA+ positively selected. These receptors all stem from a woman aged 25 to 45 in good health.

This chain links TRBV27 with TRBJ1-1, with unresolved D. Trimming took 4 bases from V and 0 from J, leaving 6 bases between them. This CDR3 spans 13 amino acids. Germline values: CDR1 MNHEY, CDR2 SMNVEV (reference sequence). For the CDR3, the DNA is TGTGCCAGCAGTTCCTTAATGAACACTGAAGCTTTCTTT. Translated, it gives CASSSLMNTEAFF.

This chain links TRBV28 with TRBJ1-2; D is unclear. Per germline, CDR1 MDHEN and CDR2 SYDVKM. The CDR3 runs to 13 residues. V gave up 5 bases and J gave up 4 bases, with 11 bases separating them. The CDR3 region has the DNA TGTGCCAGCAGTCCGGACGGGCCCTATGGCTACACCTTC. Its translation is CASSPDGPYGYTF.

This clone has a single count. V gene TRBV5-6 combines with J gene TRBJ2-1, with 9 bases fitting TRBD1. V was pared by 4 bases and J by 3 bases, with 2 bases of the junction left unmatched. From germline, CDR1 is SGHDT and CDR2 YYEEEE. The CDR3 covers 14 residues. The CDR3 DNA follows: TGTGCCAGCAGCCTGACAGGGGGCTACAATGAGCAGTTCTTC. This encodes CASSLTGGYNEQFF.

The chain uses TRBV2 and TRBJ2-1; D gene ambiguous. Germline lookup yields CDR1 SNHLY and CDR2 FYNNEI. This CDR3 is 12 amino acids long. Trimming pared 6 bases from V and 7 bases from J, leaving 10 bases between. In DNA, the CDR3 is TGTGCCAGCAGCCAAACCTGGAATGAGCAGTTCTTC. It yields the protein CASSQTWNEQFF.

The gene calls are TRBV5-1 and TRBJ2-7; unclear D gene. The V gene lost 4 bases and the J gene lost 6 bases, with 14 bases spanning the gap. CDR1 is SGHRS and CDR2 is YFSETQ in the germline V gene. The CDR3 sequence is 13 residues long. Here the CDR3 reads CASSPTARSEQYF. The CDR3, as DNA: TGCGCCAGCAGCCCCACGGCAAGATCCGAGCAGTACTTC.

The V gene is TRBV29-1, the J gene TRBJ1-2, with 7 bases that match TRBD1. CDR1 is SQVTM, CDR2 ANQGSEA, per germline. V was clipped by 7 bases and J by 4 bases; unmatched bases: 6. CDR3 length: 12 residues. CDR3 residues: CSAVRDSYGYTF. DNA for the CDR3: TGCAGCGCCGTCCGGGACAGCTATGGCTACACCTTC.

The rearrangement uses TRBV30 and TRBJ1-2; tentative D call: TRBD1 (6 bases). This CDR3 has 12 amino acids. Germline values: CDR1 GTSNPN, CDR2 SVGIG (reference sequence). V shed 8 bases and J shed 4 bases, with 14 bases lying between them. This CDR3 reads CAGTRGGYGYTF. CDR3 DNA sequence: TGTGCCGGAACCAGGGGCGGCTATGGCTACACCTTC.

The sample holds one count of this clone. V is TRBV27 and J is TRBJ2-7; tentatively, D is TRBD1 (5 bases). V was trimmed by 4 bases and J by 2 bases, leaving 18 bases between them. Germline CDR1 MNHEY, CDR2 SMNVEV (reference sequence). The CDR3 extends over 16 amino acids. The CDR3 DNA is TGTGCCAGCAGTTCTTACAGGAGCCCCTTACCCTACGAGCAGTACTTC. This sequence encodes CASSSYRSPLPYEQYF.

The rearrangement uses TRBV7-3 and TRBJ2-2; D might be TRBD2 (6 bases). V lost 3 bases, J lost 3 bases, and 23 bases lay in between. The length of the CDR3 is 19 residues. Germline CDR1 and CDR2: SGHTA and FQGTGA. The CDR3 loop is CASSLVGTSDPRYTGELFF. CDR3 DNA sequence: TGTGCCAGCAGCTTGGTTGGGACTTCGGACCCCCGATACACCGGGGAGCTGTTTTTT.

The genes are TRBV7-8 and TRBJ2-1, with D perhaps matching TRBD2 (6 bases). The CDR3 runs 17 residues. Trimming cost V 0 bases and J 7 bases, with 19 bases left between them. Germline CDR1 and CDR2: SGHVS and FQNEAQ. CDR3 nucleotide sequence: TGTGCCAGCAGCTTAGCGCGGAGCGGGCTCAGACGGAATGAGCAGTTCTTC. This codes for CASSLARSGLRRNEQFF.

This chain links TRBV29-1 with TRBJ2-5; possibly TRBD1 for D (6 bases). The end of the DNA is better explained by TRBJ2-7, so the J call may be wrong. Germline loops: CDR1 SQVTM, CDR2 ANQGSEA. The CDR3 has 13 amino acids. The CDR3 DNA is TGCAGCGTTGACGTCAGGGGTATTGACGAGCAGTACTTC. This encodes CSVDVRGIDEQYF.

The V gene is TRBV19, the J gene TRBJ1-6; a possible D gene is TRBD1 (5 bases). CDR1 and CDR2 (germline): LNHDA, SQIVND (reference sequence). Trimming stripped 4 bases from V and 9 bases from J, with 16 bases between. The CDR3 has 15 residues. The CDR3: CASSSRTSSSSPLHF. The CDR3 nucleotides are TGTGCCAGTAGTAGTCGGACAAGTTCAAGTTCACCCCTCCACTTT.

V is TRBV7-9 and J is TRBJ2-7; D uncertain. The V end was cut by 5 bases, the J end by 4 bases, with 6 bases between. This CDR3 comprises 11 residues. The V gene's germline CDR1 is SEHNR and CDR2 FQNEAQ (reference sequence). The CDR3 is CASSTQYEQYF. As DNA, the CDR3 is TGTGCCAGCAGCACACAGTACGAGCAGTACTTC.

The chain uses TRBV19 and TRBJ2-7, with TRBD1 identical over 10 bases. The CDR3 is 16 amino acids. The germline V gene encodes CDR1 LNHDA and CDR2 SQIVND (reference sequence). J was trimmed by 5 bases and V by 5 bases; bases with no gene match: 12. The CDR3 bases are TGTGCCAGTAGTTGGACAGGGGGTTCAGCGGCTAACGAGCAGTACTTC. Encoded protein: CASSWTGGSAANEQYF.

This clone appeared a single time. CDR3 sequence: CASSPTAGVDTQYF. The CDR3 DNA reads as TGTGCCAGCAGCCCAACTGCGGGAGTGGATACGCAGTATTTT. The rearrangement uses TRBV11-2 and TRBJ2-3; 7 bases map to TRBD2. The V gene end was trimmed by 5 bases and the J gene end by 6 bases; junction bases not matched to a gene: 8. The V gene's germline CDR1 is SGHAT and CDR2 FQNNGV. The length of the CDR3 is 14 residues. Complete variable domain (other parts from reference TRBV11-2 and TRBJ2-3): EAGVAQSPRYKIIEKRQSVAFWCNPISGHATLYWYQQILGQGPKLLIQFQNNGVVDDSQLPKDRFSAERLKGVDSTLKIQPAKLEDSAVYLCASSPTAGVDTQYFGPGTRLTVL.

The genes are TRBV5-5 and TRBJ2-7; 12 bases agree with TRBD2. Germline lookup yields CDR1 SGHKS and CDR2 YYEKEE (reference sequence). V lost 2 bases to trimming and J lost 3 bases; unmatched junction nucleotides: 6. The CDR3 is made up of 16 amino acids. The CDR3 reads CASSLTRTSGVYEQYF. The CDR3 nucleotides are TGTGCCAGCAGCTTAACCCGGACTAGCGGGGTCTACGAGCAGTACTTC.